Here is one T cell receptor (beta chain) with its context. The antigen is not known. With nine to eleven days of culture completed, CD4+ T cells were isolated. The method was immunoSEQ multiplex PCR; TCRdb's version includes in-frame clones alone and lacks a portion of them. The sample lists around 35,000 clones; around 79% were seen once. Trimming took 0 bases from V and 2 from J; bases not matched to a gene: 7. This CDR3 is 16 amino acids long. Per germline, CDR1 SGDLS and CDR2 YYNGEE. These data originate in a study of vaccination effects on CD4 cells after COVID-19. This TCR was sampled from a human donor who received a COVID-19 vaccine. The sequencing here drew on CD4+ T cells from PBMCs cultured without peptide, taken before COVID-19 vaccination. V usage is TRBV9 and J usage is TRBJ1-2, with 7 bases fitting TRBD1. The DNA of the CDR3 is TGTGCCAGCAGCGTAGCCCCGACAGGGCGGAACTATGGCTACACCTTC. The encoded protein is CASSVAPTGRNYGYTF.